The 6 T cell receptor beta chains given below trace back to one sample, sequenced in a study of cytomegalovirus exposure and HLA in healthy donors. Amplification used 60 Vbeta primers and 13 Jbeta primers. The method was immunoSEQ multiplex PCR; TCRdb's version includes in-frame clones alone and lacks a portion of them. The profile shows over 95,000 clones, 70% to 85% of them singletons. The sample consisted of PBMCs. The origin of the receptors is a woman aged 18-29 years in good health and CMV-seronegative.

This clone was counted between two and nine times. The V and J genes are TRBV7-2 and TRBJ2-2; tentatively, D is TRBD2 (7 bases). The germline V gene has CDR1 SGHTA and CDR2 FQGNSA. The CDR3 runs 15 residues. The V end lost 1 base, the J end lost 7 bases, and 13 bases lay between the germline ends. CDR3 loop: CASSLGPGEGGELFF. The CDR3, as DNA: TGTGCCAGCAGCTTAGGGCCAGGGGAGGGCGGGGAGCTGTTTTTT.

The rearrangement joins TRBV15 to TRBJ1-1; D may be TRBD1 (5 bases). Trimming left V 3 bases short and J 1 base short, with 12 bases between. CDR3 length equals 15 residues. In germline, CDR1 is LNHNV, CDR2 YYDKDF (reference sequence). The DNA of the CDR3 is TGTGCCACCAGCAGGCCCGGGGGTTCGAACACTGAAGCTTTCTTT. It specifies CATSRPGGSNTEAFF.

The CDR3 loop reads CASTLMTGTGSHRRTDTQYF. CDR3 DNA sequence: TGCGCCAGCACCCTCATGACCGGGACAGGAAGCCACCGCCGCACAGATACGCAGTATTTT. The chain employs TRBV4-1 and TRBJ2-3; 8 nucleotides match TRBD1. The V gene end was trimmed by 7 bases and the J gene end by 1 base; junction bases not matched to a gene: 22. CDR1 is MGHRA, CDR2 YSYEKL, per germline. There are 20 residues in the CDR3.

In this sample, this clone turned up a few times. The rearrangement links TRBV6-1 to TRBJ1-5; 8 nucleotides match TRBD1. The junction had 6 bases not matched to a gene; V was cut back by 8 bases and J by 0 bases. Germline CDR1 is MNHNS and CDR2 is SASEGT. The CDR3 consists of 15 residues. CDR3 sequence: CASGRGQYSNQPQHF. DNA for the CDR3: TGTGCCAGCGGCAGGGGGCAGTATAGCAATCAGCCCCAGCATTTT.

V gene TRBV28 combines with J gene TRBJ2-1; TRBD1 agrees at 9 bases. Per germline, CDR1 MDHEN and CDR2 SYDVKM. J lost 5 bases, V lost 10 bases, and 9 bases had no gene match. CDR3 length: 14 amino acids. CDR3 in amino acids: CAITRQGGNNEQFF. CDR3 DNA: TGTGCCATAACAAGACAGGGGGGAAACAATGAGCAGTTCTTC.

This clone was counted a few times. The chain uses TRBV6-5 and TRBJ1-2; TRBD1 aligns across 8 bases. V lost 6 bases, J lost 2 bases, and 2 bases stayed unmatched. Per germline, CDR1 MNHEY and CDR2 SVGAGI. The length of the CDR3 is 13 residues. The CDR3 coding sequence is TGTGCCAGCAGCCGACAGGGGAACTATGGCTACACCTTC. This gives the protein CASSRQGNYGYTF.